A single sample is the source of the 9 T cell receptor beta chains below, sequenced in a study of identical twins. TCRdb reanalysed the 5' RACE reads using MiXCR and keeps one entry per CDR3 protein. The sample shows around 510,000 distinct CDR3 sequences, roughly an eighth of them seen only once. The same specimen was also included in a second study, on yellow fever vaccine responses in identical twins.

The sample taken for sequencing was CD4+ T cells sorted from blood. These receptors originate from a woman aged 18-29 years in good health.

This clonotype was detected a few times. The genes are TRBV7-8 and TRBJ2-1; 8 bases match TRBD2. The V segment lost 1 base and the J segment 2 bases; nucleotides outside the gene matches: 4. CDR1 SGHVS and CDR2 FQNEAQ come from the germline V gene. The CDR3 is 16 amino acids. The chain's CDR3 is CASSLEGLGTYNEQFF. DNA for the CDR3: TGTGCCAGCAGCTTAGAGGGACTAGGTACCTACAATGAGCAGTTCTTC.

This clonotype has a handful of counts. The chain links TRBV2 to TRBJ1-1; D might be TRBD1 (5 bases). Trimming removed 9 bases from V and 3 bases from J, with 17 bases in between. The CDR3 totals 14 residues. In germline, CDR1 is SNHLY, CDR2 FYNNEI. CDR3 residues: CAREDRRWDTEAFF. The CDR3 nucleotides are TGTGCCAGGGAAGACAGACGGTGGGACACTGAAGCTTTCTTT. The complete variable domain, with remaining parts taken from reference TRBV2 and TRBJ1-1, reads EPEVTQTPSHQVTQMGQEVILRCVPISNHLYFYWYRQILGQKVEFLVSFYNNEISEKSEIFDDQFSVERPDGSNFTLKIRSTKLEDSAMYFCAREDRRWDTEAFFGQGTRLTVV.

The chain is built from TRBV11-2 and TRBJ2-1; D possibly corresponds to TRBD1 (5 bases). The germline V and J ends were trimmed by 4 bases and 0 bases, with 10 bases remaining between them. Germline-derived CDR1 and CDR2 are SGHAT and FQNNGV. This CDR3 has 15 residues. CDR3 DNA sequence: TGTGCCAGCAGCTCAATTAGGGGCTCCTACAATGAGCAGTTCTTC. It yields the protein CASSSIRGSYNEQFF.

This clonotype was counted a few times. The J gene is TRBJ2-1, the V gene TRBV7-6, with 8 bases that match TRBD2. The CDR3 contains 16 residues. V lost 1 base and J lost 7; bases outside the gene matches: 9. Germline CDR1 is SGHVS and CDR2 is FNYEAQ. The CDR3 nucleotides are TGTGCCAGCAGCTTAGTCGTAGCGGGACGTCGTAATGAGCAGTTCTTC. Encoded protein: CASSLVVAGRRNEQFF.

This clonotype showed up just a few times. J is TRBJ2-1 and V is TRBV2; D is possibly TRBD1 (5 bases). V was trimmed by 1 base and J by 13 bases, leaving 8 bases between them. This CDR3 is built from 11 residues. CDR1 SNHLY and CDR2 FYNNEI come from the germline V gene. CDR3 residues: CASSEEGPQFF. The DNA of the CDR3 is TGTGCCAGCAGTGAAGAGGGGCCCCAGTTCTTC.

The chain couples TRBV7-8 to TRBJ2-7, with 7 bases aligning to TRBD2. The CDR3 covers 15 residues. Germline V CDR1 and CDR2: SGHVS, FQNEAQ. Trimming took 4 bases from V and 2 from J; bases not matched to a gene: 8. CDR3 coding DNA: TGTGCCAGCAGCTCAATGACTAGCCGAACCTACGAGCAGTACTTC. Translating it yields CASSSMTSRTYEQYF.

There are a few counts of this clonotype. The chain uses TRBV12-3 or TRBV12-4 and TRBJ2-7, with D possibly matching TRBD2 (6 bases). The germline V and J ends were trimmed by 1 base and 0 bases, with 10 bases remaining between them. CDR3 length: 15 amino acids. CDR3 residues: CASSLGMEGSYEQYF. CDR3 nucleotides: TGTGCCAGCAGTTTAGGCATGGAGGGCTCCTACGAGCAGTACTTC.

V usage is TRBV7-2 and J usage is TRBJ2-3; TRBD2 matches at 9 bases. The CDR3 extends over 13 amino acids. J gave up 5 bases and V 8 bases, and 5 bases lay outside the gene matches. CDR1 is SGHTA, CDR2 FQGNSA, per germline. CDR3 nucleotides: TGTGCCAGCGGACTAGCGCCCCTAGATACGCAGTATTTT. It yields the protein CASGLAPLDTQYF.

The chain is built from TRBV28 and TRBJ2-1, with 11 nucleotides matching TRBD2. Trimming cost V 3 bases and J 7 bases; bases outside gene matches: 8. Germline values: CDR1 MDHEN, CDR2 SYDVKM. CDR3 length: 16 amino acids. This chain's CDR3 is CASSLVSGGALNEQFF. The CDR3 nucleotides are TGTGCCAGCAGTTTGGTTAGCGGGGGGGCTTTGAATGAGCAGTTCTTC.